Included here is one T cell receptor (beta chain) sequence, with context. This clonotype has more than one count but fewer than ten. Which antigen it targets is not known. No per-base quality is available; no much larger clone lies one base away. These data originate in a study of T cells in Graves' hyperthyroidism and ophthalmopathy (dated by TCRdb to between 2018 and 2021). For the study in its entirety: TCR V-J signatures able to tell the groups apart were searched for in a discovery cohort of more than 90 patients, of whom over 40 had Graves' ophthalmopathy and roughly 59 had stable Graves' hyperthyroidism. An independent validation cohort of around 19 hyperthyroidism patients and about 15 patients who later progressed to ophthalmopathy tested prospective prediction of ophthalmopathy. The roughly 91 discovery patients were randomly split 7:3 into training and test sets. Thyroid tissue and blood T-cell repertoires from six Graves' hyperthyroidism patients were also compared in the study. After blood sampling, hyperthyroidism patients were treated with methimazole at a starting dose of 30 mg daily, and ophthalmopathy patients were treated with high-dose intravenous methylprednisolone. The paper reports TCR Vbeta CDR3 sequencing of 135 peripheral blood samples: approximately 41 ophthalmopathy, fewer than 80 hyperthyroidism and about 17 progressor patients. General findings and caveats noted by the study authors: Ophthalmopathy was separated from stable hyperthyroidism by a 13 V-J signature model, with around 90% sensitivity and about 81% specificity obtained in cross-validation and 80%/75% obtained in testing. In validation, the model predicted progression to ophthalmopathy with 55% to 71% sensitivity and around 72% specificity, a median of roughly seven months before onset. No statistical method was used to fix the sample size in advance, and group allocation was not hidden from the investigators. Most expanded thyroid clonotypes (frequency above 0.001) were also detected in blood, a finding suggesting that blood repertoires may reflect thyroid immune responses.

Sequences MNHNS (CDR1) and SASEGT (CDR2) are obtained from the germline V gene. Counted from cysteine to phenylalanine, this CDR3 has 13 amino acids. Left in the record is the CDR3 DNA by itself, 39 bases read in frame from the first base. V was cut back by 5 bases and J by 4 bases, leaving a gap of 6 bases between them. Stable Graves' hyperthyroidism was defined as the absence of progression to ophthalmopathy over 18 months of follow-up. Hyperthyroidism patients were newly diagnosed, had a disease duration of under 2 months, and were aged 18 to 65 years. Any patient with an uncontrolled infection, another autoimmune disease, pregnancy or lactation was excluded. Clinical symptoms, serum thyroxine and TRAb, thyroid ultrasound, and orbital computed tomography formed the basis for the diagnoses. Total RNA was extracted using Trizol reagent, and RNA quality was assessed on an Agilent 2100 Bioanalyzer.

TCR beta CDR3 regions were amplified from RNA transcripts. The TCR CDR3 was subjected to a first round of RT-PCR using the HTBI primer set and the Qiagen OneStep RT-PCR kit. Libraries were constructed in a second round of multiplex PCR, after which size selection and purification were carried out. Paired-end sequencing of the libraries was performed with 100 bp reads on an Illumina HiSeq2000. Under the source paper's analysis protocol: SOAPnuke was used to process the raw data, removing reads that contained adapters or uncalled bases, had a mean Phred below 15, or lacked an exact match to the constant primer or identifier. COPE v1.2.5 was used to merge the high-quality paired reads, and each unique nucleotide sequence was defined as a clonotype. MiTCR v1.1 was used to align the clonotypes against IMGT TRBV, TRBD and TRBJ reference segments. The analysis included only V-J combinations with a frequency above 0.0001, which together covered 99% to 99.2% of the repertoires. The TCS score was defined as F50 (clonal expansion) divided by E x V (chaos), with BLOSUM62-based TCRdist calculated between CDR3 peptides within each V-J. Welch's t-statistics and random forest reduced 514 V-J features to about 13, which were used in a naive Bayes classifier (R e1071). Thyroid-blood repertoire similarity was quantified with the Morisita-Horn index. TCRdb reprocessed the public reads (quality trimming at Q25 with fastp, clone calling with MiXCR) and kept in-frame beta chains. For every CDR3 protein sequence, its rows merge into one entry that carries the most common genes and DNA. TCRdb, rather than the study authors, made the V and J calls. This sample is represented by 530,000 or so distinct CDR3 sequences; around 45% of them were singletons. The top ten clonotypes cover 7.5% to 8.5% of the sample.

The origin of this receptor is a woman aged 18-29 years with Graves' hyperthyroidism. The chain links TRBV6-1 with TRBJ2-6, with the D gene too uncertain to name. Sequencing input: peripheral blood or thyroid tissue (not recorded which). In nucleotide form, the sequence is TGTGCCAGCAGTTACTACGGGGCCAACGTCCTGACTTTC. This is translated as CASSYYGANVLTF.